Following are 31 T cell receptor beta chains from one sample sequenced in a study of cytomegalovirus exposure and HLA in healthy donors. 13 Jbeta primers and 60 Vbeta primers were used for the PCR. Clones were read by immunoSEQ multiplex PCR, and TCRdb kept only the in-frame ones, dropping some. This sample has approximately 170,000 clones, with 85% found just once. The sample was PBMCs. The receptors originated from a young man in good health and CMV-seropositive.

The table lists this clone with a few counts. V is TRBV5-6 and J is TRBJ1-2; TRBD1 matches at 9 bases. Germline V gene data show CDR1 as SGHDT and CDR2 as YYEEEE. V shed 7 bases and J 5 bases; nucleotides not matched to a gene: 6. CDR3 length equals 13 residues. The CDR3 is CASEGQGGYGYTF. The DNA of the CDR3 is TGTGCCAGCGAGGGACAGGGCGGATATGGCTACACCTTC.

The chain uses TRBV5-1 and TRBJ2-7; the D gene is possibly TRBD2 (7 bases). The CDR3 is 16 residues long. The V gene lost 3 bases and the J gene lost 0 bases, with 16 bases spanning the gap. The germline V gene encodes CDR1 SGHRS and CDR2 YFSETQ. CDR3 bases: TGCGCCAGCAGCTGGGGGGGGCGCGGCGTCTCCTACGAGCAGTACTTC. Its protein is CASSWGGRGVSYEQYF.

This clone was seen more than once but under ten times. The rearrangement links TRBV4-1 to TRBJ2-7, with TRBD2 matching 11 bases. The length of the CDR3 is 15 residues. V was clipped by 4 bases and J by 3 bases; unmatched bases: 5. Germline V CDR1 and CDR2: MGHRA, YSYEKL. The CDR3 here is CASSRQTSGSYEQYF. The DNA for the CDR3 is TGCGCCAGCAGCCGACAAACTAGCGGGAGCTACGAGCAGTACTTC.

This chain joins TRBV11-2 and TRBJ1-2; D is ambiguous. The V gene's germline CDR1 is SGHAT and CDR2 FQNNGV. This CDR3 is 13 amino acids long. Deletions cut 2 bases from V and 8 bases from J, with 12 bases between. The CDR3 bases are TGTGCCAGCAGCTTACTCGGTTTCAACGGCTACACCTTC. This translates into CASSLLGFNGYTF.

This sequence joins TRBV18 and TRBJ1-2; D not resolved. Germline assignment: CDR1 KGHSH and CDR2 LQKENI. The CDR3 length is 12 residues. Between the trimmed V and J ends, which lost 6 bases and 3 bases, there was a span of 8 bases. The CDR3 nucleotides read TGTGCCAGCTCGGAGGGCTACTATGGCTACACCTTC. Translation gives CASSEGYYGYTF.

The chain is built from TRBV5-1 and TRBJ2-3, with 11 bases matching TRBD2. The germline CDR1 and CDR2 sequences are SGHRS and YFSETQ. The CDR3 is made up of 17 amino acids. J was trimmed by 0 bases and V by 7 bases; bases with no gene match: 10. Here the CDR3 reads CASAKLAGALSTDTQYF. The CDR3, as DNA: TGCGCCAGCGCCAAACTAGCGGGAGCCCTTAGCACAGATACGCAGTATTTT.

This chain uses TRBV19 with TRBJ2-1; 13 nucleotides agree with TRBD2. V was clipped by 2 bases and J by 4 bases; unmatched bases: 2. Germline CDR1 LNHDA, CDR2 SQIVND (reference sequence). CDR3 length: 16 amino acids. CDR3 bases: TGTGCCAGTAGTATACAACTAGCGGGAGGGTACAATGAGCAGTTCTTC. Its translation: CASSIQLAGGYNEQFF.

This clone was counted once. V usage is TRBV5-1 and J usage is TRBJ2-5; 7 bases agree with TRBD2. Germline-derived CDR1 and CDR2 are SGHRS and YFSETQ. The CDR3 covers 15 residues. V was pared by 0 bases and J by 3 bases, with 5 bases of the junction left unmatched. Here the CDR3 DNA reads TGCGCCAGCAGCTTGGCCGGGGGAGGGAAAGAGACCCAGTACTTC. Amino acid sequence: CASSLAGGGKETQYF.

This chain uses TRBV19 with TRBJ2-6; 12 nucleotides line up with TRBD1. CDR1 is LNHDA and CDR2 is SQIVND in the germline V gene (reference sequence). The CDR3 is 17 residues long. The V and J ends lost 6 bases and 3 bases, in that order; junction bases with no gene match: 6. This CDR3 reads CASSEGTGGLGANVLTF. The DNA of the CDR3 is TGTGCCAGTAGCGAAGGGACAGGGGGCCTTGGGGCCAACGTCCTGACTTTC. Full variable domain (rest looked up from reference TRBV19 and TRBJ2-6): DGGITQSPKYLFRKEGQNVTLSCEQNLNHDAMYWYRQDPGQGLRLIYYSQIVNDFQKGDIAEGYSVSREKKESFPLTVTSAQKNPTAFYLCASSEGTGGLGANVLTFGAGSRLTVL.

This sequence joins TRBV5-8 and TRBJ1-2; D ambiguous. V was shortened by 2 bases and J by 2 bases, with 10 bases between the two germline ends. Germline V gene sequence: CDR1 SGHTS, CDR2 YDEGEE. The CDR3 is 14 residues long. The CDR3 DNA reads TGTGCCAGCAGCTTCTCGGGGAACAACTATGGCTACACCTTC. Amino acid sequence: CASSFSGNNYGYTF. The full variable domain, in which reference TRBV5-8 and TRBJ1-2 provide the parts outside the CDR3, is EAGVTQSPTHLIKTRGQQATLRCSPISGHTSVYWYQQALGLGLQFLLWYDEGEERNRGNFPPRFSGRQFPNYSSELNVNALELEDSALYLCASSFSGNNYGYTFGSGTRLTVV.

The chain has TRBV19 and TRBJ2-3; D is possibly TRBD1 (5 bases). This CDR3 is built from 15 residues. The germline CDR1 and CDR2 sequences are LNHDA and SQIVND (reference sequence). V lost 4 bases, J lost 6 bases, and 17 bases lay in between. The DNA of the CDR3 is TGTGCCAGTAGTAACAAGGGGCTTTTATACGATACGCAGTATTTT. It encodes CASSNKGLLYDTQYF.

The CDR3 DNA reads as TGCGCCAGCAGCAGCCGAGACAGTGCAGAGAAACTGTTTTTT. Amino acid sequence: CASSSRDSAEKLFF. V gene TRBV5-1 combines with J gene TRBJ1-4, with a possible D match to TRBD1 (5 bases). This CDR3 spans 14 amino acids. Germline V lookup: CDR1 SGHRS, CDR2 YFSETQ. Trimming shortened V by 4 bases and J by 11 bases, and 18 bases separated the two germline ends.

The J gene is TRBJ1-5, the V gene TRBV7-2; D gene ambiguous. CDR3 length: 14 amino acids. CDR1 is SGHTA, CDR2 FQGNSA, per germline. Trimming shortened V by 4 bases and J by 0 bases, and 7 bases separated the two germline ends. The CDR3 region is CASSWRGSNQPQHF. CDR3 nucleotide sequence: TGTGCCAGCAGCTGGCGGGGTAGCAATCAGCCCCAGCATTTT.

The V and J genes are TRBV5-5 and TRBJ2-7; TRBD2 matches at 7 bases. The CDR3 length is 14 residues. Per germline, CDR1 SGHKS and CDR2 YYEKEE (reference sequence). V shed 0 bases, J shed 0 bases, and the junction held 0 bases outside the gene matches. The CDR3 reads CASSLASGSYEQYF. Written as DNA, the CDR3 is TGTGCCAGCAGCTTGGCTAGCGGCTCCTACGAGCAGTACTTC. Based on the CDR3 plus reference TRBV5-5 and TRBJ2-7, the full variable domain is DAGVTQSPTHLIKTRGQQVTLRCSPISGHKSVSWYQQVLGQGPQFIFQYYEKEERGRGNFPDRFSARQFPNYSSELNVNALLLGDSALYLCASSLASGSYEQYFGPGTRLTVT.

The genes are TRBV19 and TRBJ2-1, with 7 bases lining up with TRBD2. After removal of 2 bases from V and 2 bases from J, the junction contained 3 bases not matched to a gene. Germline V gene sequence: CDR1 LNHDA, CDR2 SQIVND (reference sequence). CDR3 size: 15 residues. The CDR3 bases are TGTGCCAGTAGTATAAGCGGGGTCGCCTACAATGAGCAGTTCTTC. It specifies CASSISGVAYNEQFF.

The CDR3 region has the DNA TGTGCCAGCAGTGAATGGAGGGTGAGCTCCTACGAGCAGTACTTC. Protein sequence: CASSEWRVSSYEQYF. This chain connects TRBV25-1 to TRBJ2-7, with D possibly TRBD2 on 6 matching bases. This CDR3 is 15 amino acids long. Trimming pared 1 base from V and 0 bases from J, leaving 10 bases between. Germline-derived CDR1 and CDR2 are MGHDK and SYGVNS.

J is TRBJ2-3 and V is TRBV29-1, with a possible D match to TRBD2 (6 bases). The CDR3 is 12 residues long. Germline CDR1 SQVTM, CDR2 ANQGSEA. Trimming left V 7 bases short and J 2 bases short, with 10 bases between. The CDR3 DNA is TGCAGCGGTGGGGGGTACACAGATACGCAGTATTTT. It translates to CSGGGYTDTQYF.

The chain carries TRBV19 and TRBJ1-2, with D perhaps matching TRBD1 (5 bases). Germline loops: CDR1 LNHDA, CDR2 SQIVND (reference sequence). The CDR3 sequence is 13 residues long. V lost 7 bases and J 4 bases, leaving 13 bases between the germline ends. CDR3 DNA: TGTGCCAGTACCCCCAGCGGGGGCTATGGCTACACCTTC. Encoded protein: CASTPSGGYGYTF.

The chain recombines TRBV2 with TRBJ2-5; maybe TRBD2 (5 bases). Germline V CDR1 and CDR2: SNHLY, FYNNEI. The V end was cut by 3 bases, the J end by 3 bases, with 11 bases between. The CDR3 length is 14 residues. Here the CDR3 DNA reads TGTGCCAGCAGTGAGCTCCGGGGTGAAGAGACCCAGTACTTC. It translates to CASSELRGEETQYF.

Here the CDR3 reads CASSPQGFEPQHF. DNA for the CDR3: TGTGCCAGCTCACCCCAGGGATTTGAGCCCCAGCATTTT. The chain is built from TRBV18 and TRBJ1-5, with D perhaps TRBD1 (5 bases). V gave up 3 bases and J gave up 8 bases, with 11 bases separating them. This CDR3 has 13 residues. Germline values: CDR1 KGHSH, CDR2 LQKENI.

The chain combines TRBV7-8 with TRBJ1-3, with 7 nucleotides matching TRBD1. There are 16 residues in the CDR3. CDR1 is SGHVS, CDR2 FQNEAQ, per germline. V trimming: 1 base; J trimming: 3 bases; junction bases outside the gene matches: 6. CDR3 DNA sequence: TGTGCCAGCAGCTTAGTTAGCAGGGGGATTGGAAACACCATATATTTT. Its translation is CASSLVSRGIGNTIYF.

The chain links TRBV11-3 to TRBJ1-2; D remains ambiguous. V lost 5 bases, J lost 4 bases, and 17 bases lay in between. Germline-derived CDR1 and CDR2 are SGHNT and YENEEA. The CDR3 is made up of 15 amino acids. CDR3 sequence: CASSPLRQAFYGYTF. In DNA form, the CDR3 reads TGTGCCAGCAGCCCGCTACGGCAGGCCTTCTATGGCTACACCTTC.

Only a few counts were recorded for this clone. This sequence joins TRBV5-1 and TRBJ2-5; a possible D gene is TRBD2 (5 bases). CDR3 size: 14 residues. Germline lookup yields CDR1 SGHRS and CDR2 YFSETQ. V was shortened by 3 bases and J by 2 bases, with 11 bases between the two germline ends. The CDR3 loop reads CASSYPTGQETQYF. The DNA for the CDR3 is TGCGCCAGCAGCTACCCGACGGGGCAAGAGACCCAGTACTTC.

The chain carries TRBV6-4 and TRBJ2-1; 10 bases match TRBD2. Germline trimming cut 4 bases from V and 10 bases from J; bases unmatched to any gene: 10. CDR3 length: 15 amino acids. In germline, CDR1 is MRHNA, CDR2 SNTAGT. The CDR3 reads CASSVHRASGSEQFF. CDR3 bases: TGTGCCAGCAGTGTCCATCGGGCTAGCGGGAGCGAGCAGTTCTTC.

This clone has just a few counts. V usage is TRBV4-3 and J usage is TRBJ1-1; the match to TRBD1 covers 9 bases. V lost 3 bases and J lost 2; bases outside the gene matches: 4. In germline, CDR1 is LGHNA, CDR2 YSLEER. This CDR3 is built from 15 residues. The CDR3 nucleotides read TGCGCCAGCAGCCACCCGGGACAGGGAAACACTGAAGCTTTCTTT. Translation gives CASSHPGQGNTEAFF.

This clone has a single count. The chain combines TRBV5-6 with TRBJ2-1, with a tentative D call TRBD2 (5 bases). This CDR3 is built from 11 residues. Trimming pared 4 bases from V and 10 bases from J, leaving 9 bases between. Germline V gene lookup returns CDR1 SGHDT and CDR2 YYEEEE. The DNA for the CDR3 is TGTGCCAGCAGCGTGGAGCGGGAGCAGTTCTTC. Protein: CASSVEREQFF.

The rearrangement uses TRBV6-5 and TRBJ1-2, with D perhaps TRBD1 (6 bases). The ends were cut back, 6 bases at V and 5 bases at J, with 19 bases in the middle. The CDR3 covers 15 residues. Germline CDR1 MNHEY, CDR2 SVGAGI. CDR3 DNA sequence: TGTGCCAGCAGCCGTAACAACAGGGTCGGATATGGCTACACCTTC. It is translated as CASSRNNRVGYGYTF.

This clone occurred once. The chain combines TRBV15 with TRBJ2-5, with 9 positions matching TRBD2. CDR1 LNHNV and CDR2 YYDKDF come from the germline V gene (reference sequence). The CDR3 has 15 amino acids. V shed 0 bases and J 9 bases; nucleotides not matched to a gene: 8. As DNA, the CDR3 is TGTGCCACCAGCAGAGATGCGGGAGGGCCTTACGCCCAGTACTTC. Residues: CATSRDAGGPYAQYF.

CDR3 loop: CATSLARTDTQYF. For the CDR3, the DNA is TGTGCCACCAGCTTGGCCCGCACAGATACGCAGTATTTT. The chain recombines TRBV15 with TRBJ2-3; no firm D call. This CDR3 region has 13 residues. Germline V gene sequence: CDR1 LNHNV, CDR2 YYDKDF (reference sequence). V was cut by 5 bases and J by 1 base, with 7 bases left in between.

This rearrangement joins TRBV11-2 to TRBJ2-2; D unclear. Germline-derived CDR1 and CDR2 are SGHAT and FQNNGV. V gave up 3 bases and J gave up 9 bases, with 8 bases separating them. The CDR3 extends over 12 amino acids. The CDR3 DNA reads TGTGCCAGCAGCTTCGGGTTGAGGGAGCTGTTTTTT. It is translated as CASSFGLRELFF. Filled out from reference TRBV11-2 and TRBJ2-2, the complete variable domain reads EAGVAQSPRYKIIEKRQSVAFWCNPISGHATLYWYQQILGQGPKLLIQFQNNGVVDDSQLPKDRFSAERLKGVDSTLKIQPAKLEDSAVYLCASSFGLRELFFGEGSRLTVL.

V gene TRBV19 combines with J gene TRBJ1-5; 7 bases are a match to TRBD1. The CDR3 runs 13 residues. Looked up from germline, CDR1 is LNHDA and CDR2 is SQIVND (reference sequence). V shed 5 bases, J shed 5 bases, and the junction held 3 bases outside the gene matches. CDR3 amino acids: CASSGQAYQPQHF. In DNA form, the CDR3 reads TGTGCCAGTAGTGGACAGGCTTATCAGCCCCAGCATTTT.